This T cell receptor (beta chain) was observed in a study of blood T cell repertoires in COVID-19. On the study more broadly: The cDNA or gDNA used as material had been derived from T cells, B-cell-depleted T cells, or PBMCs.

In the source study's methods: Scientists estimated how many nucleated cells there were by amplifying reference gene primers. Generated by immunoSEQ multiplex PCR, the TCRdb table keeps only in-frame clones and is missing some. D and trimming come from the DNA, and the V and J calls and clone size come from that table. The sample has 200,000 to 250,000 clones, approximately 90% seen once; the top ten hold 1.5% to 2%. V lost 0 bases and J lost 5; bases outside the gene matches: 4. Germline lookup yields CDR1 SGHRS and CDR2 YFSETQ. There are 15 residues in the CDR3. The sequence was collected from an older man with acute or convalescent COVID-19. The sequencing sample was made of peripheral blood. The chain couples TRBV5-1 to TRBJ1-4; 7 nucleotides line up with TRBD1. CDR3: CASSLEGQKNEKLFF. In nucleotides, the CDR3 is TGCGCCAGCAGCTTGGAGGGACAGAAGAATGAAAAACTGTTTTTT. The complete variable domain, with remaining parts taken from reference TRBV5-1 and TRBJ1-4, reads KAGVTQTPRYLIKTRGQQVTLSCSPISGHRSVSWYQQTPGQGLQFLFEYFSETQRNKGNFPGRFSGRQFSNSRSEMNVSTLELGDSALYLCASSLEGQKNEKLFFGSGTQLSVL.